This T cell receptor beta chain was sequenced for a study of T cells in Graves' hyperthyroidism and ophthalmopathy. Study-wide context: Blood from the periphery was taken at initial diagnosis, before any treatment.

Amplification of TCR beta CDR3 regions was performed using RNA transcripts as template. In the first-round RT-PCR of the TCR CDR3, the HTBI primer set was used. TCRdb re-called the multiplex PCR reads with MiXCR, one entry per CDR3 protein. The repertoire holds about 640,000 distinct CDR3 sequences, with about 14% as singletons. In germline, CDR1 is MNHEY, CDR2 SVGAGI. CDR3 length: 17 amino acids. The germline V and J ends were trimmed by 0 bases and 7 bases, with 21 bases remaining between them. With duration under 3 months, ophthalmopathy was active: Clinical Activity Score at least 3, NOSPECS at least 4. Fresh 10 ml peripheral blood yielded PBMCs.

This TCR derives from a woman in her forties or fifties with Graves' ophthalmopathy. The sequenced material came from blood. The chain uses TRBV6-5 and TRBJ1-2, with D possibly TRBD1 on 6 matching bases. The CDR3 reads CASSYSSAGRGMSGYTF. The CDR3 DNA is TGTGCCAGCAGTTACTCGAGTGCGGGCAGGGGTATGAGTGGCTACACCTTC.